The rows below give T cell receptor beta chains drawn from one sample of a study of T cells in Graves' hyperthyroidism and ophthalmopathy. From the multiplex PCR reads, TCRdb called clonotypes with MiXCR, one entry per CDR3 protein. The sample contains over 250,000 distinct CDR3 sequences, over 15% of which appear only once. Input material: blood. These receptors were obtained from a woman aged 60-70 years with Graves' ophthalmopathy. Both conserved end residues are part of each CDR3. The order of the fields is J gene, clone size, D gene, V gene, CDR3 protein, CDR3 DNA. A D gene is named only where the DNA matches it firmly. Only part of the rows carry a size: once, few, many, or a class if the clone is expanded.

TRBJ1-2 | many | - | TRBV4-2 | CASSQDSGGSGYTF | TGTGCCAGCAGCCAAGATTCGGGAGGATCCGGCTACACCTTC
TRBJ2-5 | many | TRBD2 | TRBV20-1 | CSARRGTANSETQYF | TGCAGTGCTAGGCGGGGGACCGCTAATTCGGAGACCCAGTACTTC
TRBJ2-1 | many | - | TRBV12-3/TRBV12-4 | CASSFHPGRGGNEQFF | TGTGCCAGCAGTTTTCATCCGGGCAGGGGGGGCAATGAGCAGTTCTTC
TRBJ2-1 | many | TRBD2 | TRBV3-1 | CASSQDGLAGNEQFF | TGTGCCAGCAGCCAGGATGGACTAGCCGGCAATGAGCAGTTCTTC
TRBJ2-3 | once | - | TRBV2 | CASSAGLAGTDTQYF | TGTGCCAGCAGTGCTGGGCTAGCCGGCACAGATACGCAGTATTTT
TRBJ2-7 | few | TRBD1 | TRBV11-2 | CASSLEDRVYYEQYF | TGTGCCAGCAGCTTGGAAGACAGGGTTTACTACGAGCAGTACTTC
TRBJ2-5 | - | TRBD2 | TRBV28 | CASNPGLAGGPGRETQYF | TGTGCCAGCAACCCCGGACTAGCGGGGGGGCCGGGGAGGGAGACCCAGTACTTC
TRBJ2-3 | many | - | TRBV7-2 | CASSSSTLWLTKSDTQYF | TGTGCCAGCAGCTCCTCCACCCTCTGGTTAACCAAATCAGATACGCAGTATTTT
TRBJ1-1 | - | TRBD1 | TRBV2 | CASSELEGAEASF | TGTGCCAGCAGTGAACTGGAGGGGGCAGAAGCTTCCTTT
TRBJ2-5 | many | - | TRBV4-3 | CASSQSGTGQETQYF | TGCGCCAGCAGCCAGAGCGGGACAGGCCAAGAGACCCAGTACTTC
TRBJ2-7 | few | - | TRBV6-1 | CASSEAFRISYEQYF | TGTGCCAGCAGTGAAGCTTTCAGGATCTCCTACGAGCAGTACTTC
TRBJ2-7 | - | - | TRBV5-8 | CASSWGRGSYEQYF | TGTGCCAGCAGCTGGGGCAGGGGCTCCTACGAGCAGTACTTC
TRBJ1-2 | few | - | TRBV4-2 | CASSQVWLGQGSIGYGYTF | TGTGCCAGCAGCCAAGTATGGTTAGGGCAGGGGAGTATTGGCTATGGCTACACCTTC
TRBJ2-5 | many | - | TRBV5-1 | CASSSTGTGTQYF | TGCGCCAGCAGCTCGACAGGGACTGGGACCCAGTACTTC
TRBJ1-5 | many | - | TRBV28 | CASSFPASSNQPQHF | TGTGCCAGCAGTTTCCCCGCCTCGAGCAATCAGCCCCAGCATTTT
TRBJ2-1 | many | TRBD2 | TRBV7-2 | CASTLGTSGYNEQFF | TGTGCCAGCACCTTAGGGACTAGCGGGTACAATGAGCAGTTCTTC
TRBJ2-1 | few | - | TRBV15 | CATSRVDPTSYNEQFF | TGTGCCACCAGCAGAGTGGACCCAACCTCGTACAATGAGCAGTTCTTC
TRBJ2-4 | - | TRBD1 | TRBV24-1 | CATSARDREMDIQYF | TGTGCCACCAGTGCCCGGGACAGGGAGATGGACATTCAGTACTTC
TRBJ1-5 | few | - | TRBV19 | CASSIGRGLHQPQHF | TGTGCCAGTAGTATAGGCAGGGGTCTCCATCAGCCCCAGCATTTT
TRBJ2-1 | - | - | TRBV4-2 | CASSQESGLVGLYNEQSF | TGTGCCAGCAGCCAAGAAAGTGGTCTCGTGGGGTTGTACAATGAGCAGTCCTTC
TRBJ1-5 | many | - | TRBV20-1 | CSASSRNSNQPQHF | TGCAGTGCTAGTTCAAGGAATAGCAATCAGCCCCAGCATTTT
TRBJ2-3 | many | - | TRBV7-3 | CASSRGKADTQYF | TGTGCCAGCAGCAGGGGGAAAGCAGATACGCAGTATTTT
TRBJ2-5 | - | - | TRBV20-1 | CSARLEDKDRETRYF | TGCAGTGCTAGACTTGAAGACAAGGACCGAGAGACCCGGTACTTC
TRBJ2-7 | - | - | TRBV5-4 | CASSLGSSDSEQYF | TGTGCCAGCAGCTTGGGCAGCTCGGACTCCGAGCAGTACTTC
TRBJ2-1 | - | TRBD2 | TRBV7-2 | CASGPGLAGVDEQFF | TGTGCCAGCGGCCCCGGACTAGCGGGGGTGGATGAGCAGTTCTTC
TRBJ1-1 | - | TRBD1 | TRBV6-1 | CASQGGPYTEAFF | TGTGCCTCCCAGGGGGGCCCCTACACTGAAGCTTTCTTT
TRBJ1-2 | many | TRBD1 | TRBV3-1 | CASSQQGAGGYTF | TGTGCCAGCAGCCAACAGGGGGCCGGTGGCTACACCTTC
TRBJ2-1 | - | TRBD2 | TRBV9 | CASSVGGGAIYNEQFF | TGTGCCAGCAGCGTAGGGGGGGGAGCAATATACAATGAGCAGTTCTTC
TRBJ1-2 | many | TRBD1 | TRBV5-1 | CASSLDGQVNYGYTF | TGCGCCAGCAGCTTGGACGGACAGGTCAACTATGGCTACACCTTC
TRBJ2-7 | many | - | TRBV10-3 | CAISELRSLLVYEQYF | TGTGCCATCAGTGAGTTAAGGTCTCTCCTGGTCTACGAGCAGTACTTC
TRBJ1-1 | - | - | TRBV7-9 | CASSLMGTANTEAFF | TGTGCCAGCAGCTTAATGGGGACCGCGAACACTGAAGCTTTCTTT
TRBJ1-5 | many | - | TRBV6-1 | CASSGAQPQHF | TGTGCCAGCAGTGGGGCTCAGCCCCAGCATTTT
TRBJ1-2 | - | - | TRBV7-2 | CASSQNTQGRNGYTF | TGTGCCAGCAGCCAAAACACACAGGGAAGAAATGGCTACACCTTC
TRBJ1-2 | - | - | TRBV6-2/TRBV6-3 | CATSTGGSRGYTF | TGTGCCACCTCAACGGGAGGGTCTAGAGGCTACACCTTC
TRBJ2-1 | many | - | TRBV7-7 | CASSKGGTSSYNEQFF | TGTGCCAGCAGCAAAGGGGGGACCAGCTCCTACAATGAGCAGTTCTTC
TRBJ1-2 | many | - | TRBV24-1 | CATSPGQYYGYTF | TGTGCCACCAGTCCCGGACAGTACTATGGCTACACCTTC
TRBJ2-5 | many | TRBD2 | TRBV3-1 | CASSQGLAGYQETQYF | TGTGCCAGCAGCCAAGGTCTAGCGGGGTACCAAGAGACCCAGTACTTC
TRBJ1-4 | - | - | TRBV12-5 | CASLDGYSEKLFF | TGTGCTAGTCTGGATGGCTACAGTGAAAAACTGTTTTTT
TRBJ2-7 | many | TRBD1 | TRBV28 | CASSLAGQGYTYEQYF | TGTGCCAGCAGTTTAGCGGGACAGGGGTATACCTACGAGCAGTACTTC
TRBJ2-3 | - | TRBD2 | TRBV11-2 | CASSERGLAEGDTQYF | TGTGCCAGCAGCGAGCGAGGACTAGCGGAGGGAGATACGCAGTATTTT
TRBJ2-5 | few | - | TRBV7-2 | CASSLARNRGYF | TGTGCCAGCAGCTTAGCGAGGAATAGAGGGTACTTC
TRBJ2-3 | many | - | TRBV7-9 | CASSSLSADTQYF | TGTGCCAGCAGCTCCCTCAGTGCAGATACGCAGTATTTT
TRBJ2-7 | - | - | TRBV14 | CASSRGQETYEQYF | TGTGCCAGCAGCCGGGGGCAGGAGACCTACGAGCAGTACTTC
TRBJ2-5 | few | - | TRBV6-5 | CASSYPDGQNF | TGTGCCAGCAGTTACCCCGACGGACAGAACTTC
TRBJ1-1 | - | TRBD1 | TRBV5-1 | CASGTGEGTEAFF | TGCGCCAGCGGAACAGGGGAGGGAACTGAAGCTTTCTTT
TRBJ1-1 | many | - | TRBV5-1 | CASRPGVNTEAFF | TGCGCCAGCAGGCCAGGGGTGAACACTGAAGCTTTCTTT
TRBJ2-3 | few | - | TRBV25-1 | CASSVAGVADTQYF | TGTGCCAGCAGTGTAGCAGGGGTGGCAGATACGCAGTATTTT
TRBJ2-7 | many | - | TRBV11-1 | CASSPKEGARHEQYF | TGTGCCAGCAGCCCGAAGGAGGGGGCGCGCCACGAGCAGTACTTC
TRBJ1-1 | many | - | TRBV7-2 | CASSLVWGGVTEAFF | TGTGCCAGCAGCTTAGTATGGGGCGGGGTCACTGAAGCTTTCTTT
TRBJ2-7 | many | TRBD1 | TRBV5-1 | CASSPGQVYEQYF | TGCGCCAGCAGCCCTGGACAGGTCTACGAGCAGTACTTC
TRBJ2-5 | - | - | TRBV5-5 | CASSVPPGPKETQYF | TGTGCCAGCAGCGTGCCGCCGGGACCAAAAGAGACCCAGTACTTC
TRBJ2-7 | few | - | TRBV7-9 | CASTQTRDGAYEQYF | TGTGCCAGCACCCAGACGCGGGACGGGGCGTACGAGCAGTACTTC
TRBJ1-6 | many | - | TRBV7-2 | CASSFSLDNSPLHF | TGTGCCAGCAGCTTTTCCCTCGATAATTCACCCCTCCACTTT